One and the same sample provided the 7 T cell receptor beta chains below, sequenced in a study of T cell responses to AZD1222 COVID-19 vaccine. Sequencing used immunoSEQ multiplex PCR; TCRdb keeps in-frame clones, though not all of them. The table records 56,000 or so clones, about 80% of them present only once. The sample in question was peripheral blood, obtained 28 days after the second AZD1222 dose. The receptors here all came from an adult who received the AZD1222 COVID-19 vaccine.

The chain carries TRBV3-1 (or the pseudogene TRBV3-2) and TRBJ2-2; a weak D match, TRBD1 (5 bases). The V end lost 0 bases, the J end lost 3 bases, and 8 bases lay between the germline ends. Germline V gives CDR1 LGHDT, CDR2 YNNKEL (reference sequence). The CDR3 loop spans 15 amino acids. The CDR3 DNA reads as TGTGCCAGCAGCCAAGATCTAGGGGACACCGGGGAGCTGTTTTTT. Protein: CASSQDLGDTGELFF.

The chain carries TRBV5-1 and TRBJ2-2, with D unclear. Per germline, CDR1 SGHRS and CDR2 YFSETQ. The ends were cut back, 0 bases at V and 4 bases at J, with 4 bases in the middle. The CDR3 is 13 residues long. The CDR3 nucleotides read TGCGCCAGCAGCTTGGATAGCACCGGGGAGCTGTTTTTT. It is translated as CASSLDSTGELFF. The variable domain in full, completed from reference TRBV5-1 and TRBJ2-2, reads KAGVTQTPRYLIKTRGQQVTLSCSPISGHRSVSWYQQTPGQGLQFLFEYFSETQRNKGNFPGRFSGRQFSNSRSEMNVSTLELGDSALYLCASSLDSTGELFFGEGSRLTVL.

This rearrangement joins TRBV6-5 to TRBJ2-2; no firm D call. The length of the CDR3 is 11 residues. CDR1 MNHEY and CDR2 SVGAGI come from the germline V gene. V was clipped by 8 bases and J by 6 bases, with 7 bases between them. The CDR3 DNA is TGTGCCAGCTATCGAGCCGGGGAGCTGTTTTTT. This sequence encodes CASYRAGELFF.

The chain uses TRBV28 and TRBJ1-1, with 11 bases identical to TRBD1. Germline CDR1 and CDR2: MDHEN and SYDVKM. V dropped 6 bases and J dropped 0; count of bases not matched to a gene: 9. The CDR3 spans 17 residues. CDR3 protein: CASSQGTGGFLNTEAFF. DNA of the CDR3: TGTGCCAGCAGCCAAGGGACAGGGGGGTTCCTGAACACTGAAGCTTTCTTT.

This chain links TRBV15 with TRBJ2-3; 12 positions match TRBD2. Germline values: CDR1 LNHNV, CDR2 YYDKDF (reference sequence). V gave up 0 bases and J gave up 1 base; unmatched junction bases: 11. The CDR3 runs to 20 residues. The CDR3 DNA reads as TGTGCCACCAGCAGAGATCGACTAGCGGGAGTTCAAAGCCGCACAGATACGCAGTATTTT. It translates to CATSRDRLAGVQSRTDTQYF.

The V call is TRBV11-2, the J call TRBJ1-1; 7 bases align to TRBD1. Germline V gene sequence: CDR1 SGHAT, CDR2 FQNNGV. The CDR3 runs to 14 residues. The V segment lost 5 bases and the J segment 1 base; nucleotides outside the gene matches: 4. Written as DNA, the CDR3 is TGTGCCAGCAGCGACGACAGGGAGAACACTGAAGCTTTCTTT. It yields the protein CASSDDRENTEAFF.

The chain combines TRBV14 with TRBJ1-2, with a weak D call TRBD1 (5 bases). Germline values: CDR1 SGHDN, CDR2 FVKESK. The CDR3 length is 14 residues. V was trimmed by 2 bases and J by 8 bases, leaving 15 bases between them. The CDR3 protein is CASSQFVGGGGYTF. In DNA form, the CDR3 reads TGTGCCAGCAGCCAATTTGTCGGGGGAGGCGGCTACACCTTC.